This T cell receptor (beta chain) was captured by sequencing in a study of blood T cell repertoires in COVID-19. On the study more broadly: There were acute and convalescent COVID-19 samples, and they came from the United States, Italy and Spain. In each case, the material was cDNA or gDNA derived from T cells, B-cell-depleted T cells, or PBMCs.

Recruitment covered 25 or so US areas and drew participants whose ages spanned roughly 18 to 89 years. Original handling: How many nucleated cells were present was estimated from reference gene primer amplification. Generated by immunoSEQ multiplex PCR, the TCRdb table keeps only in-frame clones and is missing some. V and J calls and clone size are copied from that table; D and trimming were computed from the DNA. The sample lists 260,000 or so clones; 88% were seen once. The V gene's germline CDR1 is KGHSH and CDR2 LQKENI. The CDR3 extends over 15 amino acids. V was trimmed by 0 bases and J by 1 base, leaving 9 bases between them.

The V call is TRBV18, the J call TRBJ1-1; D not certain. The source material was PBMCs or T cells enriched from blood (not recorded which). The origin of this receptor is a woman in her thirties or forties with acute COVID-19. The CDR3 loop reads CASSPPSRENTEAFF. The CDR3 bases are TGTGCCAGCTCACCACCGTCTCGGGAGAACACTGAAGCTTTCTTT.